This is a list of T cell receptor beta chains from one sample in a study of T cells in narcolepsy. Assay: immunoSEQ multiplex PCR; the TCRdb copy retains only in-frame clones and omits some. The sample shows 15,000 to 17,000 clones, approximately 85% of them seen only once. Specimen: memory (CD45RA-) CD4+ T cells from blood. These receptors all stem from a human donor in good health. Each CDR3 is given without its conserved first and last residue. Fields, in order: CDR3 protein, CDR3 length, clone size, D gene, V gene. The D gene is left open where the match is weak. A clone size is listed for some rows: how often the clone was seen (once, few, many), or a class if it is expanded.

ASSLAGTGEQF | 11 | . | . | TRBV7-9
ASSIIGGRSNQPQH | 14 | . | TRBD1 | TRBV7-2
ASGKQGPVTDTQY | 13 | . | . | TRBV25-1
ASSQADLAKNIQY | 13 | few | . | TRBV4-3
ASSATGGRRTDTQY | 14 | . | TRBD1 | TRBV6-1
ASSATGYSNQPQH | 13 | . | . | TRBV7-2
ASAGTYSNQPQH | 12 | . | . | TRBV6-1
ASSQAPPGDTQY | 12 | . | . | TRBV5-1
ARGQPALGTGELF | 13 | few | . | TRBV2
ARSPKPRVPDTQY | 13 | . | . | TRBV5-3
ASSVTSGTPYEQY | 13 | . | TRBD2 | TRBV7-2
ASSDSISGGYT | 11 | . | . | TRBV9
SARQGFRDTEAF | 12 | . | TRBD1 | TRBV29-1
ASSETASYEQY | 11 | few | . | TRBV10-1
ASSLGLARGTEAF | 13 | few | TRBD1 | TRBV5-1
ASSLLPTPGETQY | 13 | . | . | TRBV27
ASNRPGLANNEQF | 13 | . | . | TRBV6-5
ASSSAGGPTGELF | 13 | few | TRBD2 | TRBV2
ASTSSGANVLT | 11 | once | . | TRBV6-6
ASSMQGRQPQH | 11 | . | . | TRBV19
ASSRRQGLGETQY | 13 | . | . | TRBV11-3
ACPGGGNEKLF | 11 | . | . | TRBV30
SVRPGSLSGELF | 12 | . | . | TRBV29-1
ASSESLGLAGGLAKNIQY | 18 | . | TRBD2 | TRBV2
ASSPGAGSDYGYT | 13 | . | . | TRBV5-6
ASSLTGTNNQPQH | 13 | . | . | TRBV7-2
ASSFFNRGPGGNSPLH | 16 | . | TRBD1 | TRBV27
AWTRDPPLH | 9 | . | . | TRBV30
ASSRDRLYEQY | 11 | . | . | TRBV7-8
AARRVAGENEQF | 12 | . | TRBD2 | TRBV6-5
ASSSPLGSGYT | 11 | . | . | TRBV7-8
ASSMGPYTEAF | 11 | . | . | TRBV19
ASSSEGNEQF | 10 | . | . | TRBV5-4
ASCPRGAVGSTEAF | 14 | . | . | TRBV19
ASSARQEGGYGYT | 13 | . | . | TRBV6-1
AITQSGVGEQY | 11 | . | TRBD2 | TRBV10-3
ASSNPQWGNNYGYT | 14 | . | . | TRBV19
SVRDSSSYNEQF | 12 | . | TRBD1 | TRBV29-1
ASSLEFEGYT | 10 | once | . | TRBV5-5
ASSLTAYNEQF | 11 | . | . | TRBV7-6
ASSLRTSGSHEQY | 13 | . | TRBD2 | TRBV5-8
ATRAPGETQY | 10 | . | . | TRBV6-1
ASSPLGGSTEAF | 12 | . | . | TRBV18
ASSLNRGPGQPQH | 13 | . | TRBD1 | TRBV6-1
ASTPWRDGGEKLF | 13 | . | . | TRBV6-1
ATAGDRNQPQH | 11 | . | TRBD1 | TRBV6-5
ASRQGMNTEAF | 11 | . | . | TRBV11-2